This TCR beta chain was retrieved from a study of T cell responses to AZD1222 COVID-19 vaccine. Study-level background: Pooled in the analysis were second doses at about 4 or about 12 weeks. General study results and limits: Among vaccine-associated CD4 TCRs, coverage spanned spike, with dominance at 160-218 and 743-854.

Data came from immunoSEQ multiplex PCR; TCRdb stores just in-frame clones and leaves some out. The table lists about 82,000 clones, 85% to 95% of them singletons. A word on this clone: What it recognizes is unknown.

Trimming left V 11 bases short and J 5 bases short, with 11 bases between. Germline CDR1 is ENHRY and CDR2 is SYGVKD. CDR3 length equals 11 residues. This clonotype was obtained from an adult in good health. J is TRBJ2-3 and V is TRBV10-3; a possible D gene is TRBD1 (6 bases). The source was peripheral blood, collected on day 0 of AZD1222 vaccination. For the CDR3, the DNA is TGTGCCGCACAGGGTCTAGATACGCAGTATTTT. This encodes CAAQGLDTQYF.